The 4 T cell receptor beta chains reported below all come from one sample, sequenced in a study of cytomegalovirus exposure and HLA in healthy donors. A multiplex PCR was run with 60 Vbeta primers and 13 Jbeta primers. Sequencing used immunoSEQ multiplex PCR; TCRdb keeps in-frame clones, though not all of them. The sample lists over 150,000 clones, around 68% seen once, with roughly 2% in the top ten. Sequencing used PBMCs. The receptors stem from a man aged 30 to 45 in good health and CMV-seronegative.

CDR3 coding DNA: TGTGCCGTTGACAGGCAAGAGACCCAGTACTTC. Encoded protein: CAVDRQETQYF. The chain joins TRBV30 to TRBJ2-5, with D perhaps matching TRBD1 (6 bases). The CDR3 length is 11 residues. V was clipped by 8 bases and J by 2 bases, with 9 bases between them. In germline, CDR1 is GTSNPN, CDR2 SVGIG (reference sequence). Variable domain in full (rest from reference TRBV30 and TRBJ2-5): SQTIHQWPATLVQPVGSPLSLECTVEGTSNPNLYWYRQAAGRGLQLLFYSVGIGQISSEVPQNLSASRPQDRQFILSSKKLLLSDSGFYLCAVDRQETQYFGPGTRLLVL.

This chain links TRBV28 with TRBJ1-6, with TRBD1 matching over 10 bases. The CDR3 extends over 14 amino acids. The germline V gene has CDR1 MDHEN and CDR2 SYDVKM. V shed 4 bases and J 8 bases; nucleotides not matched to a gene: 2. The CDR3 coding sequence is TGTGCCAGCAGTTCGGGACAGGGGTATTCACCCCTCCACTTT. Residues: CASSSGQGYSPLHF.

The chain joins TRBV28 to TRBJ1-2, with 7 bases lining up with TRBD1. Losses at the gene ends were 7 bases for V and 2 bases for J; bases not matched to a gene: 7. The CDR3 is 14 amino acids. Germline V lookup: CDR1 MDHEN, CDR2 SYDVKM. CDR3 DNA sequence: TGTGCCAGCACCAGGGGGACAGAAAACTATGGCTACACCTTC. Encoded protein: CASTRGTENYGYTF.

The chain combines TRBV27 with TRBJ1-1; D perhaps matches TRBD1 (6 bases). Germline values: CDR1 MNHEY, CDR2 SMNVEV (reference sequence). This CDR3 spans 15 amino acids. V dropped 6 bases and J dropped 2 bases, with 16 bases sitting between them. The CDR3 loop is CASRPWQGINTEAFF. CDR3 coding DNA: TGTGCCAGCAGGCCGTGGCAGGGGATTAACACTGAAGCTTTCTTT.